This TCR beta chain was captured by sequencing in a study of shared clonotypes between healthy human individuals. In the case of this clone: Antigen: not known. This same CDR3 is encoded by further DNA sequences in the sample.

Study observations and caveats: Rarefaction indicated that sorted-subset sequencing remained incomplete although depth was large.

Repertoires were generated with immunoSEQ multiplex PCR, while TCRdb's copy carries only in-frame clones and drops some. The sample has around 1,000,000 clones; approximately 77% are singletons. The sequence came from a man aged 18 to 35 in good health. Some clones in this sample may be carry-over from other donors' samples. Sequencing was carried out using memory CD4+ T cells from PBMCs. The subset denotes: CD45RA-negative fraction.

The CDR3 loop is CASSVGLGGYGYTF. The CDR3 nucleotides are TGTGCCAGCAGCGTTGGACTGGGAGGTTATGGCTACACCTTC. J is TRBJ1-2 and V is TRBV9; D not certain. V was pared by 2 bases and J by 5 bases, with 13 bases between. This CDR3 region has 14 residues. Germline CDR1 and CDR2: SGDLS and YYNGEE.